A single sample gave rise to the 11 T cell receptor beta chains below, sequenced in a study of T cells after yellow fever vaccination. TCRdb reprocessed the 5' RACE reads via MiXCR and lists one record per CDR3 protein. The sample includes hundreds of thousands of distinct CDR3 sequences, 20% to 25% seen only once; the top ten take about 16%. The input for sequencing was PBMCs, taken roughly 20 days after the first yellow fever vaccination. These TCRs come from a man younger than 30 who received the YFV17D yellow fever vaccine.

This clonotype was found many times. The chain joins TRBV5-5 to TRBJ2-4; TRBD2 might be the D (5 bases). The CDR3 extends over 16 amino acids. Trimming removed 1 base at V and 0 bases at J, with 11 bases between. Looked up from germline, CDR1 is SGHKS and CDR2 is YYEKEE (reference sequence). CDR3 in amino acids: CASSLRGLLAKNIQYF. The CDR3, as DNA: TGTGCCAGCAGCTTGCGGGGATTACTAGCCAAAAACATTCAGTACTTC. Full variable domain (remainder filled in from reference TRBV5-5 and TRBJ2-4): DAGVTQSPTHLIKTRGQQVTLRCSPISGHKSVSWYQQVLGQGPQFIFQYYEKEERGRGNFPDRFSARQFPNYSSELNVNALLLGDSALYLCASSLRGLLAKNIQYFGAGTRLSVL.

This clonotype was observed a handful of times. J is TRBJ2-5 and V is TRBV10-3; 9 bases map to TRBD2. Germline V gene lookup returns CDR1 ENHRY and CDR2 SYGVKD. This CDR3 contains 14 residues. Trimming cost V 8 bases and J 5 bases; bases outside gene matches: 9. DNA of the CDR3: TGTGCCATCCGAACGACTAGCGGAGGGGAGACCCAGTACTTC. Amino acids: CAIRTTSGGETQYF.

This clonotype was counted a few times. The chain's CDR3 is CASSLLVGRLNTGELFF. In DNA, the CDR3 is TGTGCCAGCAGTTTATTGGTTGGGCGGCTGAACACCGGGGAGCTGTTTTTT. The chain is built from TRBV27 and TRBJ2-2; no firm D call. Germline-derived CDR1 and CDR2 are MNHEY and SMNVEV (reference sequence). V lost 1 base, J lost 1 base, and 13 bases lay in between. This CDR3 comprises 17 residues.

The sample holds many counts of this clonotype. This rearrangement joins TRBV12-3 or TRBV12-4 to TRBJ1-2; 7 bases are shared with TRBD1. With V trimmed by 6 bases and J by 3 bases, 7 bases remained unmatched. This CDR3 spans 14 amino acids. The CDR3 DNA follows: TGTGCCAGCAGCCTAATCGGGACAGACTATGGCTACACCTTC. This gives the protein CASSLIGTDYGYTF.

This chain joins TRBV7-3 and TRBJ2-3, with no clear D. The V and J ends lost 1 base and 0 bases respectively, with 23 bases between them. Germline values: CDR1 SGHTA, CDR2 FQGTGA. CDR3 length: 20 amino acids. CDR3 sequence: CASSLKGAAAQWSSTDTQYF. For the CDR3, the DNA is TGTGCCAGCAGCTTAAAAGGCGCGGCAGCCCAATGGTCTAGCACAGATACGCAGTATTTT.

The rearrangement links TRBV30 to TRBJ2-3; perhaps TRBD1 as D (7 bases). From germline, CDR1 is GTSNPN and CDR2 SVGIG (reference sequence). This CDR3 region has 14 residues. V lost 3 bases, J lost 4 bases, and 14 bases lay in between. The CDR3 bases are TGTGCCTGGAGCGCAGGGGGGTACGCAGATACGCAGTATTTT. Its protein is CAWSAGGYADTQYF.

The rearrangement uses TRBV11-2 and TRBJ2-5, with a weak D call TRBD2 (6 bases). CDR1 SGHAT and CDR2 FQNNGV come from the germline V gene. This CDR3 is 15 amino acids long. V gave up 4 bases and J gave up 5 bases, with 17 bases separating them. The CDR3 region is CASSSTLSAGETQYF. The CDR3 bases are TGTGCCAGCAGCTCCACTCTCTCCGCGGGGGAGACCCAGTACTTC.

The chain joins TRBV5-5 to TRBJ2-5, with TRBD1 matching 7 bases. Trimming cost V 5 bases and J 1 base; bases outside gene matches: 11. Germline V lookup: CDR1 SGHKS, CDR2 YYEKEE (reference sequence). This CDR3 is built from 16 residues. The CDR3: CASSEPGTARQETQYF. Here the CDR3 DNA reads TGTGCCAGCAGTGAACCCGGGACAGCTCGCCAAGAGACCCAGTACTTC.

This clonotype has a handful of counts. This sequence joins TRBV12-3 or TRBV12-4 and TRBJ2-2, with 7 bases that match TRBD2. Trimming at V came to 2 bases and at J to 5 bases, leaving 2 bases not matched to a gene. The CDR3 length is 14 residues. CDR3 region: CASSLRGETGELFF. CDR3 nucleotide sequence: TGTGCCAGCAGTTTACGGGGGGAGACCGGGGAGCTGTTTTTT.

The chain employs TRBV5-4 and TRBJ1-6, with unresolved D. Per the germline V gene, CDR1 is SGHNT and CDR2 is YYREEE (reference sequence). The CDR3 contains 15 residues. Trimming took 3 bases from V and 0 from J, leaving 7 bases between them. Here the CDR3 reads CASSSQSSYNSPLHF. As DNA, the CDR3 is TGTGCCAGCAGCTCACAGAGCTCCTATAATTCACCCCTCCACTTT.

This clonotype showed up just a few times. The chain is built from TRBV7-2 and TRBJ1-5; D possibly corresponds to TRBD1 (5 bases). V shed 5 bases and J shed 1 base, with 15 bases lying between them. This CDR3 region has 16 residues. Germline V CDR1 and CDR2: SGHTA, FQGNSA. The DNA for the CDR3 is TGTGCCAGCAGCATCCCCCGGGGGGGGAGCAATCAGCCCCAGCATTTT. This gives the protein CASSIPRGGSNQPQHF.